This T cell receptor (beta chain) was sequenced during a study of TIL therapy for anti-PD-1-resistant metastatic lung cancer. On the study more broadly: Patients had a median age of approximately 50 years (range about 38-85).

The germline V gene encodes CDR1 LGHNA and CDR2 YNFKEQ. Trimming took 5 bases from V and 0 from J; bases not matched to a gene: 5. This CDR3 contains 15 residues. Sequencing used immunoSEQ v3. The data were produced by immunoSEQ multiplex PCR, yet TCRdb's version contains in-frame clones alone and is incomplete. The repertoire holds more than 50,000 clones, roughly 84% seen once, with around 2.6% in the top ten. The time point is: pre-treatment sample, taken before nivolumab and TIL therapy. The chain links TRBV4-2 to TRBJ2-3, with 7 bases fitting TRBD1. This sequence originates from a person aged 25-85 years with non-small cell lung cancer. Sequenced here: blood, sampled at baseline. The CDR3: CASSYGQESTDTQYF. In DNA, the CDR3 is TGTGCCAGCAGCTACGGACAGGAGAGCACAGATACGCAGTATTTT.